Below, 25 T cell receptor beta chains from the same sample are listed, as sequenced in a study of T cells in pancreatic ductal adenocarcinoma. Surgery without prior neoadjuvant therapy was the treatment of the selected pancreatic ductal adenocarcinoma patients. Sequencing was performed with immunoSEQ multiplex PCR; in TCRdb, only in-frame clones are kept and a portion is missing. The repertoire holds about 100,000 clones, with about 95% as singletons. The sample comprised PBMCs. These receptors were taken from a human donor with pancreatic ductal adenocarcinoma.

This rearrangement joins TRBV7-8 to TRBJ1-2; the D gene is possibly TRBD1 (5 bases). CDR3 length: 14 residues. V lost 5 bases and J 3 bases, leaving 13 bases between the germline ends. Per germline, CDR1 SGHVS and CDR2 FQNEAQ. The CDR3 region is CASSPRTTYYGYTF. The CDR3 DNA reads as TGTGCCAGCAGCCCCAGGACAACCTACTATGGCTACACCTTC.

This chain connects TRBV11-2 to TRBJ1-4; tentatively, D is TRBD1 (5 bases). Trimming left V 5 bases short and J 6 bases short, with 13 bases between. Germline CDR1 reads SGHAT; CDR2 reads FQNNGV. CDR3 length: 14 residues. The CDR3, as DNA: TGTGCCAGCAGCCCAGGGAGGATGGATGAAAAACTGTTTTTT. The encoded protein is CASSPGRMDEKLFF. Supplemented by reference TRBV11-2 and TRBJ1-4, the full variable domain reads EAGVAQSPRYKIIEKRQSVAFWCNPISGHATLYWYQQILGQGPKLLIQFQNNGVVDDSQLPKDRFSAERLKGVDSTLKIQPAKLEDSAVYLCASSPGRMDEKLFFGSGTQLSVL.

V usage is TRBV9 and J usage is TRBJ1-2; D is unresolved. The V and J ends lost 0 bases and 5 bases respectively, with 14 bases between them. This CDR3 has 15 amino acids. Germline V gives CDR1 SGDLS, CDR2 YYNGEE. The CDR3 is CASSVAEAGLYGYTF. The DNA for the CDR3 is TGTGCCAGCAGCGTAGCCGAGGCGGGCCTATATGGCTACACCTTC.

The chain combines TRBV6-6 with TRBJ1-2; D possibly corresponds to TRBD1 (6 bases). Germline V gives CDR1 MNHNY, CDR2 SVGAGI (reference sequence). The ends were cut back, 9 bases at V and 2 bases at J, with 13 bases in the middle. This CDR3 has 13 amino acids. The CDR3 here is CASVPGQNYGYTF. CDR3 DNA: TGTGCCAGTGTACCGGGACAAAACTATGGCTACACCTTC.

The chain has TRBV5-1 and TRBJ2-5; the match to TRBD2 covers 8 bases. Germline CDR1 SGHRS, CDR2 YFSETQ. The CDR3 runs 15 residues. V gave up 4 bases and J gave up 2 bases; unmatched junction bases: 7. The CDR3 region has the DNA TGCGCCAGCAGCCGGGTAAGCGGGGGACAAGAGACCCAGTACTTC. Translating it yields CASSRVSGGQETQYF.

CDR3 DNA sequence: TGTGCCAGCAGTTTATACGGGACAGGGAGAGAGACCCAGTACTTC. It specifies CASSLYGTGRETQYF. This chain links TRBV27 with TRBJ2-5; 9 bases align to TRBD1. Trimming removed 1 base from V and 4 bases from J; junction bases left unmatched: 4. The CDR3 is 15 residues long. Germline CDR1 and CDR2: MNHEY and SMNVEV (reference sequence).

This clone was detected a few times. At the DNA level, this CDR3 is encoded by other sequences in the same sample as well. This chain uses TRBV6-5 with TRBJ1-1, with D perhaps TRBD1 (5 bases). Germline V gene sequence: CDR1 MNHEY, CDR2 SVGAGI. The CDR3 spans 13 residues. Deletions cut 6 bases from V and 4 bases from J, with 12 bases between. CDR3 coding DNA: TGTGCCAGCAGCTATCGCGGGGGCACTGAAGCTTTCTTT. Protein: CASSYRGGTEAFF.

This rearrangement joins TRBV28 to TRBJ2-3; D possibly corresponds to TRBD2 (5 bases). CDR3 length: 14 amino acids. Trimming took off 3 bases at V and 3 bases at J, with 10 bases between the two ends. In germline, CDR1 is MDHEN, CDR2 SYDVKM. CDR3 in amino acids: CASSFSGLTDTQYF. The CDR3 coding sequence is TGTGCCAGCAGTTTCTCGGGATTGACAGATACGCAGTATTTT.

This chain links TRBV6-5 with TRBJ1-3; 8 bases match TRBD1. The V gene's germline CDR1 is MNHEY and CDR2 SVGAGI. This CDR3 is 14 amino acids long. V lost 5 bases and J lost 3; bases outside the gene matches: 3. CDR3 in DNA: TGTGCCAGCAGTCGGACAGGGAATGGAAACACCATATATTTT. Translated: CASSRTGNGNTIYF.

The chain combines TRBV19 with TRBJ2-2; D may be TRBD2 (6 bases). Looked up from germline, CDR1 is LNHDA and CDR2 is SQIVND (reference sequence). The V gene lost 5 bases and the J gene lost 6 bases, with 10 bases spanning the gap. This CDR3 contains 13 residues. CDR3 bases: TGTGCCAGTAGTGCGACTAGTTCCGGGGAGCTGTTTTTT. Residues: CASSATSSGELFF.

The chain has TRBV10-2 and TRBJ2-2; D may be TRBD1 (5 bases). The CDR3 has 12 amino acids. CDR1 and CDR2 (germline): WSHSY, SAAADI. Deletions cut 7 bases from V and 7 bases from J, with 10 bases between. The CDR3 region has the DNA TGCGCCAGCACCTCAGGGATCGGGGAGCTGTTTTTT. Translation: CASTSGIGELFF.

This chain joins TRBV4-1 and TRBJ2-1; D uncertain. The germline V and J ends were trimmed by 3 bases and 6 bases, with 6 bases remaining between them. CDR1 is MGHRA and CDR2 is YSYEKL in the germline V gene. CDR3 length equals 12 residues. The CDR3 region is CASSQESNEQFF. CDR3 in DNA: TGCGCCAGCAGCCAGGAGAGCAATGAGCAGTTCTTC.

The CDR3 here is CAWSPGFVGKNIQYF. In nucleotides, the CDR3 is TGTGCCTGGAGTCCAGGGTTCGTAGGCAAAAACATTCAGTACTTC. The chain links TRBV30 to TRBJ2-4, with a possible D match to TRBD1 (5 bases). Trimming stripped 2 bases from V and 3 bases from J, with 14 bases between. The CDR3 consists of 15 residues. Germline-derived CDR1 and CDR2 are GTSNPN and SVGIG (reference sequence). Filled out from reference TRBV30 and TRBJ2-4, the complete variable domain reads SQTIHQWPATLVQPVGSPLSLECTVEGTSNPNLYWYRQAAGRGLQLLFYSVGIGQISSEVPQNLSASRPQDRQFILSSKKLLLSDSGFYLCAWSPGFVGKNIQYFGAGTRLSVL.

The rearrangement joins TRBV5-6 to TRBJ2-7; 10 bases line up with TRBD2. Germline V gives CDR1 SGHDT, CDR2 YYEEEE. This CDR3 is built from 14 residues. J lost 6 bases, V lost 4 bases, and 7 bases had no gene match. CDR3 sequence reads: CASSRAGGPAEQYF. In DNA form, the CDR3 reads TGTGCCAGCAGCCGAGCGGGAGGGCCGGCCGAGCAGTACTTC.

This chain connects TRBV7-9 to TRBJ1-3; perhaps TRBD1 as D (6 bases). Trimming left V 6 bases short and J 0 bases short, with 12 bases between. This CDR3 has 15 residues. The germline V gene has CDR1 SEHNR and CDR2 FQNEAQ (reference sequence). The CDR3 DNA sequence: TGTGCCAGCAGACCCGGACAGACCTCTGGAAACACCATATATTTT. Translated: CASRPGQTSGNTIYF.

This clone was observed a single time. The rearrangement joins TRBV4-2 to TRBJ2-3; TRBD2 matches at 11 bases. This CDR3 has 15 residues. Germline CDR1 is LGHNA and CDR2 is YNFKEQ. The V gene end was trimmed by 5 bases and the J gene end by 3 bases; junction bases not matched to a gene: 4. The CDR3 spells CASSFGTSGTDTQYF. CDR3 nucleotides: TGTGCCAGCAGCTTCGGGACTAGCGGTACAGATACGCAGTATTTT.

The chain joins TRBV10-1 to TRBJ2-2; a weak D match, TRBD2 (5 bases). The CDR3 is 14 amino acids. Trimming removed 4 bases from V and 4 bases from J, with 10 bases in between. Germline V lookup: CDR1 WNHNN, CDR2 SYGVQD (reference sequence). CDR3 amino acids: CASSGTGLTGELFF. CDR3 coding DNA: TGCGCCAGCAGTGGGACTGGCCTCACCGGGGAGCTGTTTTTT.

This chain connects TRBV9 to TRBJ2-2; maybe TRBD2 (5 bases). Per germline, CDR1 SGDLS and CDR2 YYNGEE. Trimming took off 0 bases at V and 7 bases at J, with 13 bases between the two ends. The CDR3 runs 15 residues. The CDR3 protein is CASSVGGEGSGELFF. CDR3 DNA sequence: TGTGCCAGCAGCGTAGGGGGAGAGGGTAGCGGGGAGCTGTTTTTT.

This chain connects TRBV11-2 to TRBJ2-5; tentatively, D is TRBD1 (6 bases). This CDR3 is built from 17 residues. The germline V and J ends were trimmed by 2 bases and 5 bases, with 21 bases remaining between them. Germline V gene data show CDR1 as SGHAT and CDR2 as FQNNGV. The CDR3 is CASSLYRRGSLLETQYF. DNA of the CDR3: TGTGCCAGCAGCTTATATCGTAGGGGGAGCCTGCTGGAGACCCAGTACTTC.

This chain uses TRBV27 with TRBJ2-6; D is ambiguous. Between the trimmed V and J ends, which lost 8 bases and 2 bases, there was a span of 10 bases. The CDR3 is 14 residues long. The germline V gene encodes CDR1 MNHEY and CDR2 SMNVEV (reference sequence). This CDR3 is CASCRLAGANVLTF. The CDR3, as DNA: TGTGCCAGCTGCAGACTTGCTGGGGCCAACGTCCTGACTTTC.

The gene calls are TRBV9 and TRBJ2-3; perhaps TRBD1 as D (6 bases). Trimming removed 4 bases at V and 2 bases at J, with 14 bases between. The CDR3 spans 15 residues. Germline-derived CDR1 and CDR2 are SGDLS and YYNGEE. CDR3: CASSLTGGDTDTQYF. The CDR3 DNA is TGTGCCAGCAGCCTCACTGGGGGCGACACAGATACGCAGTATTTT.

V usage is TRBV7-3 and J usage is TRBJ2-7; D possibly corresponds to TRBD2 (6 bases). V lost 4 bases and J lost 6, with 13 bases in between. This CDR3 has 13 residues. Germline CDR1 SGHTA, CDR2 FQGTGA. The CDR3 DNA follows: TGTGCCAGCAGCTCCGGGGGTGGAGCCGAGCAGTACTTC. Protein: CASSSGGGAEQYF. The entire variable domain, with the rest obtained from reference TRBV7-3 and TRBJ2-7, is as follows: GAGVSQTPSNKVTEKGKYVELRCDPISGHTALYWYRQSLGQGPEFLIYFQGTGAADDSGLPNDRFFAVRPEGSVSTLKIQRTERGDSAVYLCASSSGGGAEQYFGPGTRLTVT.

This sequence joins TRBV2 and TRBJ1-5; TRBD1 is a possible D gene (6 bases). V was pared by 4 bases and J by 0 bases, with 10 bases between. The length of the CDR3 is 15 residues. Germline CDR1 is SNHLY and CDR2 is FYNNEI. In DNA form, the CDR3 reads TGTGCCAGCAGTGGGACAGCCCTTAGCAATCAGCCCCAGCATTTT. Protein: CASSGTALSNQPQHF.

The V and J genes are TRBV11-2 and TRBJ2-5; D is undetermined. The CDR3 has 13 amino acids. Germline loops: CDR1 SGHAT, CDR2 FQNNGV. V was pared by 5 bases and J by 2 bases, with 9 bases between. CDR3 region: CASSRTVQETQYF. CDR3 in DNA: TGTGCCAGCAGCCGTACTGTGCAAGAGACCCAGTACTTC.

The CDR3 is CSAPTHTQYF. Here the CDR3 DNA reads TGCAGTGCCCCGACACATACGCAGTATTTT. The rearrangement uses TRBV20-1 and TRBJ2-3; the D is unclear. This CDR3 contains 10 residues. Germline V gene sequence: CDR1 DFQATT, CDR2 SNEGSKA (reference sequence). Trimming removed 6 bases at V and 7 bases at J, with 8 bases between.